The rows below give T cell receptor beta chains drawn from one sample of a study of T-cell memory formation after mild COVID-19. One entry per CDR3 protein, called by TCRdb with MiXCR from the 5' RACE reads. The sample consists of about 350,000 distinct CDR3 sequences, 20% to 25% of them appearing once. Sequenced sample: PBMCs or a T cell subset sorted from them (not recorded which). Receptors originate from a man aged 18 to 30 who had mild COVID-19 (a few samples of this study predate the infection). Cell type and time point are not known. CDR3s include the opening cysteine and the closing phenylalanine or tryptophan. The D gene is left open where the match is weak. Some rows have no size entry. The others give once, few or many, or a class for an expanded clone.

clone_size j_call d_call v_call cdr3_aa cdr3_nt
- TRBJ2-6 - TRBV20-1 CSARVGQGANVLTF TGCAGTGCTAGGGTAGGACAGGGGGCCAACGTCCTGACTTTC
few TRBJ2-4 - TRBV25-1 CASRALGQEAKNIQYF TGTGCCAGCAGGGCGCTCGGTCAGGAGGCCAAAAACATTCAGTACTTC
many TRBJ1-1 - TRBV7-2 CASSSDGAFF TGTGCCAGCAGCTCCGACGGAGCTTTCTTT
- TRBJ2-3 - TRBV4-1 CASSQDPPGDASDTQYF TGCGCCAGCAGCCAAGACCCCCCGGGGGACGCCTCCGATACGCAGTATTTT
few TRBJ1-6 - TRBV4-1 CASSQDRLRRNSPLHF TGCGCCAGCAGCCAAGATAGGCTAAGGAGGAATTCACCCCTCCACTTT
few TRBJ2-4 - TRBV12-3/TRBV12-4 CASSSSGHGNIQYF TGTGCCAGCAGTTCCTCGGGACACGGAAACATTCAGTACTTC
many TRBJ2-5 - TRBV7-2 CASSLAGMETQYF TGTGCCAGCAGCTTAGCGGGTATGGAGACCCAGTACTTC
- TRBJ1-2 - TRBV20-1 CSVLNVGGAVYGYTF TGCAGTGTCCTGAATGTGGGGGGCGCCGTCTATGGCTACACCTTC
- TRBJ1-2 - TRBV20-1 CSASIPGGGENYGYTF TGCAGTGCTAGCATACCCGGGGGAGGTGAAAACTATGGCTACACCTTC
- TRBJ1-6 - TRBV4-1 CASSQDSTHWGAYNSPLHF TGCGCCAGCAGCCAAGATTCAACGCATTGGGGAGCCTATAATTCACCCCTCCACTTT
few TRBJ2-2 - TRBV4-1 CASSQGLWGQTGELFF TGCGCCAGCAGCCAAGGTCTCTGGGGGCAGACCGGGGAGCTGTTTTTT
few TRBJ2-5 - TRBV4-1 CASSRSGNSAWGETQYF TGCGCCAGCAGCCGGTCGGGAAACAGTGCGTGGGGAGAGACCCAGTACTTC
- TRBJ1-2 - TRBV7-2 CASSSTRNYGYTF TGTGCCAGCAGCTCGACGAGAAACTATGGCTACACCTTC
- TRBJ2-5 TRBD2 TRBV7-2 CASSLSTSPQETQYF TGTGCCAGCAGCCTTTCGACTAGCCCCCAAGAGACCCAGTACTTC
few TRBJ1-5 - TRBV27 CASSTGYQPQHF TGTGCCAGCTCTACTGGATACCAGCCCCAGCATTTT
few TRBJ2-4 - TRBV6-5 CASSYSRAAKNIQYF TGTGCCAGCAGTTACTCTCGGGCGGCCAAAAACATTCAGTACTTC
many TRBJ2-3 - TRBV4-1 CASSQDSFTDTQYF TGCGCCAGCAGCCAAGACTCCTTCACGGATACGCAGTATTTT
many TRBJ2-4 TRBD1 TRBV5-1 CASSPGQGTNQYF TGCGCCAGCAGCCCGGGACAGGGGACGAATCAGTACTTC
many TRBJ2-2 TRBD2 TRBV4-1 CASSQVPGLAGSGTGELFF TGCGCCAGCAGCCAAGTCCCGGGACTAGCGGGGTCGGGGACCGGGGAGCTGTTTTTT
- TRBJ2-7 TRBD1 TRBV12-3/TRBV12-4 CASSPDGTVYEQYF TGTGCCAGCAGTCCAGATGGGACAGTCTACGAGCAGTACTTC
- TRBJ2-3 TRBD2 TRBV4-3 CASSSRGGSDTQYF TGCGCCAGCAGCTCCCGGGGGGGCTCAGATACGCAGTATTTT
- TRBJ2-3 - TRBV9 CASSVEVSNTDTQYF TGTGCCAGCAGCGTAGAAGTCAGTAACACAGATACGCAGTATTTT
- TRBJ2-5 - TRBV29-1 CSVEVLGLETQYF TGCAGCGTTGAAGTTCTAGGGCTAGAGACCCAGTACTTC
- TRBJ2-7 - TRBV5-5 CASSPGTGLYEQYF TGTGCCAGCAGCCCAGGGACCGGCCTATACGAGCAGTACTTC
- TRBJ2-1 TRBD2 TRBV6-5 CASSTGTKGYNEQFF TGTGCCAGCAGTACCGGGACTAAAGGGTACAATGAGCAGTTCTTC
many TRBJ1-2 TRBD1 TRBV15 CATSARQGLWGYTF TGTGCCACCAGCGCCCGACAGGGCCTGTGGGGCTACACCTTC
few TRBJ2-1 - TRBV29-1 CSVEPGREQFF TGCAGCGTTGAGCCGGGCCGTGAGCAGTTCTTC
- TRBJ1-5 - TRBV3-1 CASSQGGLSNQPQHF TGTGCCAGCAGCCAGGGGGGGTTAAGCAATCAGCCCCAGCATTTT
few TRBJ2-1 TRBD2 TRBV6-2/TRBV6-3 CASSYHGTRVIREQFF TGTGCCAGCAGTTATCACGGGACTAGGGTAATTCGTGAGCAGTTCTTC
- TRBJ2-3 - TRBV5-5 CASSTDINTDTQYF TGTGCCAGCAGCACGGACATTAACACAGATACGCAGTATTTT
- TRBJ1-2 - TRBV7-9 CASSLGEGTLGGYTF TGTGCCAGCAGCTTAGGCGAAGGGACCTTGGGGGGCTACACCTTC
few TRBJ2-3 - TRBV5-1 CASSFGAGYTDTQYF TGCGCCAGCAGCTTCGGGGCAGGTTACACAGATACGCAGTATTTT
few TRBJ1-3 - TRBV5-1 CASSLGPGADGNTIYF TGCGCCAGCAGCTTGGGACCGGGGGCCGATGGAAACACCATATATTTT
few TRBJ2-1 - TRBV4-3 CASSQEPQFGGPPQFF TGCGCCAGCAGCCAAGAACCTCAATTTGGGGGTCCCCCCCAGTTCTTC
- TRBJ2-2 TRBD2 TRBV10-2 CASSQASGLAGFGELFF TGCGCCAGCAGCCAAGCATCGGGACTAGCGGGGTTCGGGGAGCTGTTTTTT
- TRBJ2-2 - TRBV28 CASSFVSANTGELFF TGTGCCAGCAGTTTTGTTTCGGCGAACACCGGGGAGCTGTTTTTT
- TRBJ2-6 - TRBV6-5 CASSYSIAGANVLTF TGTGCCAGCAGTTACTCGATAGCTGGGGCCAACGTCCTGACTTTC
- TRBJ1-1 - TRBV28 CASTMSGQITEAFF TGTGCCAGCACTATGTCGGGACAAATCACTGAAGCTTTCTTT
- TRBJ2-4 - TRBV7-2 CASSFTSLIKNIQYF TGTGCCAGCAGCTTCACTAGCTTGATCAAAAACATTCAGTACTTC
- TRBJ2-5 - TRBV7-9 CASSLSLEAQYF TGTGCCAGCAGCTTAAGTCTCGAGGCCCAGTACTTC
- TRBJ2-3 TRBD2 TRBV7-9 CASSIPSGETDTQYF TGTGCCAGCAGCATACCTAGCGGGGAGACAGATACGCAGTATTTT
few TRBJ2-5 TRBD2 TRBV27 CASSMSGSGGGVETQYF TGTGCCAGCAGTATGTCTGGGAGCGGGGGTGGCGTAGAGACCCAGTACTTC